Below, 26 T cell receptor beta chains from the same sample are listed, as sequenced in a study of blood T cell repertoires in COVID-19. Repertoires were generated with immunoSEQ multiplex PCR, while TCRdb's copy carries only in-frame clones and drops some. The sample shows about 210,000 clones, just over 90% of them seen only once. Source material: peripheral blood. The receptors stem from a young man with acute or convalescent COVID-19.

This clone was seen once. The chain is built from TRBV7-2 and TRBJ2-1; 14 bases align to TRBD2. V trimming: 4 bases; J trimming: 5 bases; junction bases outside the gene matches: 7. Germline V CDR1 and CDR2: SGHTA, FQGNSA. CDR3 length: 17 amino acids. The CDR3 DNA reads as TGTGCCAGCAGCTCTACCCCGGGACTAGCGGGAGACAATGAGCAGTTCTTC. Translation: CASSSTPGLAGDNEQFF.

J is TRBJ2-1 and V is TRBV20-1; 9 nucleotides match TRBD2. With V trimmed by 3 bases and J by 3 bases, 6 bases remained unmatched. Germline V gene sequence: CDR1 DFQATT, CDR2 SNEGSKA (reference sequence). The length of the CDR3 is 15 residues. CDR3 region: CSASGTSRVYNEQFF. The CDR3 DNA follows: TGCAGTGCTAGTGGGACTAGCAGAGTCTACAATGAGCAGTTCTTC.

The V call is TRBV5-6, the J call TRBJ2-1; TRBD2 is a possible D gene (6 bases). The germline V gene has CDR1 SGHDT and CDR2 YYEEEE. The length of the CDR3 is 16 residues. V gave up 3 bases and J gave up 5 bases, with 18 bases separating them. In DNA, the CDR3 is TGTGCCAGCAGCTGGGATATTAGCGGAGCGCACAATGAGCAGTTCTTC. Its translation: CASSWDISGAHNEQFF.

The rearrangement uses TRBV7-9 and TRBJ2-5; D not resolved. The ends were cut back, 5 bases at V and 5 bases at J, with 9 bases in the middle. The CDR3 loop spans 12 amino acids. Germline CDR1 and CDR2: SEHNR and FQNEAQ (reference sequence). CDR3 in DNA: TGTGCCAGCAGCGCCCTGAGGGAGACCCAGTACTTC. It yields the protein CASSALRETQYF.

CDR3 residues: CASSFVSGGPRNTIYF. In DNA, the CDR3 is TGTGCCAGCTCCTTCGTGAGCGGGGGGCCCAGAAACACCATATATTTT. The rearrangement uses TRBV18 and TRBJ1-3; TRBD1 is a possible D gene (6 bases). CDR3 length: 16 amino acids. V dropped 6 bases and J dropped 5 bases, with 20 bases sitting between them. CDR1 is KGHSH and CDR2 is LQKENI in the germline V gene.

The chain combines TRBV6-4 with TRBJ2-1; 8 nucleotides match TRBD2. This CDR3 region has 16 residues. The ends lost 2 bases at V and 4 bases at J; junction bases unmatched: 7. The V gene's germline CDR1 is MRHNA and CDR2 SNTAGT. The DNA for the CDR3 is TGTGCCAGCAGTGACGAACTAGCGGCACCTTACAATGAGCAGTTCTTC. It encodes CASSDELAAPYNEQFF.

This chain uses TRBV5-4 with TRBJ2-3, with 7 bases fitting TRBD2. Trimming took 4 bases from V and 4 from J; bases not matched to a gene: 9. This CDR3 region has 15 residues. Germline CDR1 and CDR2: SGHNT and YYREEE (reference sequence). This CDR3 is CASSPPGGRSDTQYF. CDR3 in DNA: TGTGCCAGCAGCCCCCCGGGCGGGAGATCAGATACGCAGTATTTT.

In DNA, the CDR3 is TGTGCCAGCAGTCAGGGTAGGGTGTTCACTGAAGCTTTCTTT. Its translation is CASSQGRVFTEAFF. The gene calls are TRBV6-5 and TRBJ1-1; D is possibly TRBD1 (5 bases). CDR1 MNHEY and CDR2 SVGAGI come from the germline V gene. The CDR3 contains 14 residues. V was cut by 5 bases and J by 4 bases, with 14 bases left in between.

The chain links TRBV5-1 to TRBJ2-1; tentatively, D is TRBD2 (6 bases). CDR1 is SGHRS and CDR2 is YFSETQ in the germline V gene. Between the trimmed V and J ends, which lost 3 bases and 2 bases, there was a span of 9 bases. The CDR3 is 14 residues long. This CDR3 is CASSSEGPYNEQFF. CDR3 bases: TGCGCCAGCAGCTCGGAGGGCCCCTACAATGAGCAGTTCTTC.

The rearrangement joins TRBV7-6 to TRBJ2-7; TRBD1 is a possible D gene (7 bases). The CDR3 extends over 16 amino acids. CDR1 SGHVS and CDR2 FNYEAQ come from the germline V gene. The V and J ends lost 6 bases and 5 bases respectively, with 23 bases between them. The CDR3 protein is CASSYTMQGGLDEQYF. CDR3 DNA: TGTGCCAGCAGTTACACCATGCAGGGGGGTCTAGACGAGCAGTACTTC.

The chain uses TRBV2 and TRBJ1-1; D unresolved. The CDR3 is 14 residues long. Germline V gives CDR1 SNHLY, CDR2 FYNNEI. Trimming left V 4 bases short and J 4 bases short, with 13 bases between. The CDR3 nucleotides read TGTGCCAGCAGTGCGCGAACGGCGGGCACTGAAGCTTTCTTT. Translating gives CASSARTAGTEAFF.

The V and J genes are TRBV5-6 and TRBJ2-3, with 12 bases that match TRBD2. Germline values: CDR1 SGHDT, CDR2 YYEEEE. Trimming at V came to 4 bases and at J to 7 bases, leaving 10 bases not matched to a gene. The CDR3 is made up of 16 amino acids. This CDR3 reads CASSARLAGEWNTQYF. CDR3 DNA: TGTGCCAGCAGCGCACGACTAGCGGGAGAATGGAATACGCAGTATTTT.

CDR3 sequence (DNA): TGTGCCAGCAGCTTTGGGACTAGCGGGAGAATCGACGAGCAGTACTTC. It codes for CASSFGTSGRIDEQYF. The chain joins TRBV7-2 to TRBJ2-7; TRBD2 matches 14 bases. This CDR3 has 16 amino acids. CDR1 is SGHTA, CDR2 FQGNSA, per germline. The V and J ends lost 3 bases and 5 bases, in that order; junction bases with no gene match: 6.

This rearrangement joins TRBV30 to TRBJ1-1, with D unresolved. The CDR3 sequence is 13 residues long. Germline lookup yields CDR1 GTSNPN and CDR2 SVGIG (reference sequence). V was shortened by 4 bases and J by 0 bases, with 9 bases between the two germline ends. CDR3: CAWTFAVNTEAFF. In DNA form, the CDR3 reads TGTGCCTGGACCTTCGCAGTGAACACTGAAGCTTTCTTT.

This rearrangement joins TRBV5-6 to TRBJ2-3; D is possibly TRBD1 (5 bases). Trimming took 4 bases from V and 1 from J, leaving 7 bases between them. Germline V lookup: CDR1 SGHDT, CDR2 YYEEEE. The CDR3 is 13 amino acids. The CDR3 coding sequence is TGTGCCAGCAGCAAACAGGGCACAGATACGCAGTATTTT. It translates to CASSKQGTDTQYF.

The chain joins TRBV11-3 to TRBJ2-5; D remains unclear. V was shortened by 3 bases and J by 1 base, with 6 bases between the two germline ends. The CDR3 covers 13 residues. Germline V gene lookup returns CDR1 SGHNT and CDR2 YENEEA. The CDR3 loop reads CASSFSSQETQYF. The DNA of the CDR3 is TGTGCCAGCAGCTTTAGTTCCCAAGAGACCCAGTACTTC. The whole variable domain, filled in from reference TRBV11-3 and TRBJ2-5, reads EAGVVQSPRYKIIEKKQPVAFWCNPISGHNTLYWYLQNLGQGPELLIRYENEEAVDDSQLPKDRFSAERLKGVDSTLKIQPAELGDSAVYLCASSFSSQETQYFGPGTRLLVL.

The chain links TRBV27 to TRBJ2-7, with TRBD1 matching over 7 bases. This CDR3 has 15 residues. Germline CDR1 is MNHEY and CDR2 is SMNVEV (reference sequence). Trimming removed 8 bases from V and 6 bases from J; junction bases left unmatched: 16. The CDR3 is CASGSGGRMFSEQYF. CDR3 nucleotide sequence: TGTGCCAGCGGCTCAGGGGGACGGATGTTCTCCGAGCAGTACTTC.

The V call is TRBV3-1 (or the pseudogene TRBV3-2), the J call TRBJ2-2; a weak D match, TRBD1 (6 bases). Per germline, CDR1 LGHDT and CDR2 YNNKEL (reference sequence). Trimming took 5 bases from V and 4 from J, leaving 14 bases between them. CDR3 length equals 15 residues. Written as DNA, the CDR3 is TGTGCCAGCAGCTTGTTTGGACAGCTCACCGGGGAGCTGTTTTTT. This encodes CASSLFGQLTGELFF.

This clone was seen just once. The chain carries TRBV2 and TRBJ1-4, with 9 bases matching TRBD1. CDR3 size: 15 residues. The V gene's germline CDR1 is SNHLY and CDR2 FYNNEI. V lost 6 bases, J lost 2 bases, and 4 bases stayed unmatched. The CDR3 nucleotides are TGTGCCAGCAGAGTACAGGGGGCGACTAATGAAAAACTGTTTTTT. This translates into CASRVQGATNEKLFF.

The V and J genes are TRBV6-5 and TRBJ2-7; 7 nucleotides align to TRBD2. Per germline, CDR1 MNHEY and CDR2 SVGAGI. This CDR3 spans 14 amino acids. Trimming at V came to 9 bases and at J to 0 bases, leaving 8 bases not matched to a gene. This chain's CDR3 is CARLTWGGSYEQYF. Written as DNA, the CDR3 is TGTGCCAGGCTGACCTGGGGGGGCTCCTACGAGCAGTACTTC.

V is TRBV28 and J is TRBJ2-7; 7 bases are a match to TRBD1. The germline V gene has CDR1 MDHEN and CDR2 SYDVKM. V shed 3 bases and J 2 bases; nucleotides not matched to a gene: 7. This CDR3 region has 15 residues. The CDR3 bases are TGTGCCAGCAGTTTCATCCTCGACAGGGCCTACGAGCAGTACTTC. Translated, it gives CASSFILDRAYEQYF. Looking up the rest from reference TRBV28 and TRBJ2-7 gives the full variable domain: DVKVTQSSRYLVKRTGEKVFLECVQDMDHENMFWYRQDPGLGLRLIYFSYDVKMKEKGDIPEGYSVSREKKERFSLILESASTNQTSMYLCASSFILDRAYEQYFGPGTRLTVT.

V usage is TRBV30 and J usage is TRBJ1-3; 7 bases map to TRBD1. The CDR3 consists of 16 residues. Germline trimming cut 0 bases from V and 0 bases from J; bases unmatched to any gene: 5. The V gene's germline CDR1 is GTSNPN and CDR2 SVGIG (reference sequence). DNA for the CDR3: TGTGCCTGGAGTGTTTTGGCAGGGGGCTCTGGAAACACCATATATTTT. This encodes CAWSVLAGGSGNTIYF.

This chain connects TRBV5-8 to TRBJ2-3; TRBD2 agrees at 9 bases. CDR3 length: 15 residues. CDR1 is SGHTS, CDR2 YDEGEE, per germline. After removal of 5 bases from V and 1 base from J, the junction contained 5 bases not matched to a gene. CDR3 residues: CASRKRGAGTDTQYF. For the CDR3, the DNA is TGTGCCAGCAGGAAGCGGGGGGCGGGCACAGATACGCAGTATTTT.

The chain couples TRBV10-2 to TRBJ1-2; the match to TRBD1 covers 8 bases. This CDR3 is 13 amino acids long. J was trimmed by 3 bases and V by 6 bases; bases with no gene match: 3. Germline V gene data show CDR1 as WSHSY and CDR2 as SAAADI. The CDR3 DNA is TGCGCCAGCAGACCAGGGGGCGACTATGGCTACACCTTC. Translated: CASRPGGDYGYTF.

In its sample, this clone was seen once. The rearrangement links TRBV9 to TRBJ2-7; D is perhaps TRBD1 (6 bases). Trimming left V 2 bases short and J 0 bases short, with 15 bases between. Germline V gives CDR1 SGDLS, CDR2 YYNGEE. The CDR3 runs 16 residues. This CDR3 is CASSVGGTTASYEQYF. CDR3 nucleotide sequence: TGTGCCAGCAGCGTGGGTGGGACAACTGCCTCCTACGAGCAGTACTTC.

The chain recombines TRBV2 with TRBJ1-4, with TRBD1 identical over 9 bases. V lost 6 bases, J lost 8 bases, and 25 bases stayed unmatched. Per the germline V gene, CDR1 is SNHLY and CDR2 is FYNNEI. CDR3 length: 20 residues. The CDR3 DNA is TGTGCCAGCAGACAAGATAGGAACGTCGCCTCGGGACAGGGAAAGGAAAAACTGTTTTTT. Its protein is CASRQDRNVASGQGKEKLFF.